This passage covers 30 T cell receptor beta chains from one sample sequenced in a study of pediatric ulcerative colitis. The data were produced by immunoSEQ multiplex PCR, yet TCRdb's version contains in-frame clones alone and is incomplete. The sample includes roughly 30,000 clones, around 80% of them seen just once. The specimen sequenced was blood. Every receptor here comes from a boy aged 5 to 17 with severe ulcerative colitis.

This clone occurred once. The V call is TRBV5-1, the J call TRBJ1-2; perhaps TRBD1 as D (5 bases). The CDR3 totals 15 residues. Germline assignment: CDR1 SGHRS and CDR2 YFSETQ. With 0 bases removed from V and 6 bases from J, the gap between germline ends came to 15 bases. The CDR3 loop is CASSLASRDGDGYTF. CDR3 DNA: TGCGCCAGCAGCTTGGCGAGCCGGGACGGAGATGGCTACACCTTC.

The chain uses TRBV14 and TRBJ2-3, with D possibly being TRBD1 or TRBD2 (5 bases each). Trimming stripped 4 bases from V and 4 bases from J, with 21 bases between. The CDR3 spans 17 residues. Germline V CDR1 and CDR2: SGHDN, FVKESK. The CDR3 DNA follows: TGTGCCAGCAGCCGCCGTTTTACTAATGTGGGGGCAGATACGCAGTATTTT. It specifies CASSRRFTNVGADTQYF.

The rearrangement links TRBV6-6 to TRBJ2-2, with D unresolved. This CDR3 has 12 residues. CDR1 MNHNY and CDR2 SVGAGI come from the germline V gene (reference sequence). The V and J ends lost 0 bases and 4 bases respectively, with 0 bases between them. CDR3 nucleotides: TGTGCCAGCAGTTACTCCACCGGGGAGCTGTTTTTT. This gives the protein CASSYSTGELFF.

CDR3 sequence (DNA): TGTGCCAGCTCACCAACTGTCGCACATGGCTACACCTTC. This sequence encodes CASSPTVAHGYTF. The chain is built from TRBV18 and TRBJ1-2; D gene uncertain. Trimming took 2 bases from V and 6 from J, leaving 10 bases between them. This CDR3 is 13 amino acids long. The germline V gene has CDR1 KGHSH and CDR2 LQKENI.

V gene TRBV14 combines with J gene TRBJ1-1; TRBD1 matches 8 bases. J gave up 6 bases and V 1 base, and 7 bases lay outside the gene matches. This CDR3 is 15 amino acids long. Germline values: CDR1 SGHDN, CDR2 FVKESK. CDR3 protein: CASSQGTGMWPEAFF. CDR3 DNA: TGTGCCAGCAGCCAAGGGACAGGGATGTGGCCTGAAGCTTTCTTT.

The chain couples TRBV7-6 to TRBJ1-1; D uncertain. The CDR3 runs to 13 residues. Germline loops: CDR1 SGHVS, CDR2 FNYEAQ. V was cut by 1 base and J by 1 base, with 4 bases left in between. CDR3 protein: CASSLVRNTEAFF. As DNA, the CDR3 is TGTGCCAGCAGCTTAGTAAGGAACACTGAAGCTTTCTTT. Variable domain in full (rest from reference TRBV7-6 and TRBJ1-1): GAGVSQSPRYKVTKRGQDVALRCDPISGHVSLYWYRQALGQGPEFLTYFNYEAQQDKSGLPNDRFSAERPEGSISTLTIQRTEQRDSAMYRCASSLVRNTEAFFGQGTRLTVV.

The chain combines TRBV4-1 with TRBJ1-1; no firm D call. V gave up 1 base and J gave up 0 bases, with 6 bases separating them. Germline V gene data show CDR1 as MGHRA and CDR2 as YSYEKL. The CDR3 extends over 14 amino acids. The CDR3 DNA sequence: TGCGCCAGCAGCCAAGGATGGGTGAACACTGAAGCTTTCTTT. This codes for CASSQGWVNTEAFF.

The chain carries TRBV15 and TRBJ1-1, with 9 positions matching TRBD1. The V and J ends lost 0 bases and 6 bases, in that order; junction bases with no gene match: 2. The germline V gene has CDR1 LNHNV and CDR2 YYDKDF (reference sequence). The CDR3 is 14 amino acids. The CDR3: CATSRDRDRAEAFF. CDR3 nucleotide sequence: TGTGCCACCAGCAGAGACCGGGACAGGGCTGAAGCTTTCTTT. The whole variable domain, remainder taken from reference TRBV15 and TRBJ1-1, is DAMVIQNPRYQVTQFGKPVTLSCSQTLNHNVMYWYQQKSSQAPKLLFHYYDKDFNNEADTPDNFQSRRPNTSFCFLDIRSPGLGDTAMYLCATSRDRDRAEAFFGQGTRLTVV.

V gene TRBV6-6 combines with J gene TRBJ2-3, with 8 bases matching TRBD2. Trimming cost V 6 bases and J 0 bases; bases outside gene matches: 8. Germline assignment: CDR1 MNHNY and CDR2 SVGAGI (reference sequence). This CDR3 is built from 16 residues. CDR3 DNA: TGTGCCAGCAGGATGGCGGGAGGCCTTAGCACAGATACGCAGTATTTT. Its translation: CASRMAGGLSTDTQYF.

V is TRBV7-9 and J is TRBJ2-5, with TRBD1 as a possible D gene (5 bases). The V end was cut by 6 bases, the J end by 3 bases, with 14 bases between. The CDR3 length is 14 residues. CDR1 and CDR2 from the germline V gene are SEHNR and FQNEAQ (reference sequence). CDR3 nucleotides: TGTGCCAGCAGAGAAACAGGCCACAAAGAGACCCAGTACTTC. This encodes CASRETGHKETQYF. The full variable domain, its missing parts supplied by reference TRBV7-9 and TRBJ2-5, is DTGVSQNPRHKITKRGQNVTFRCDPISEHNRLYWYRQTLGQGPEFLTYFQNEAQLEKSRLLSDRFSAERPKGSFSTLEIQRTEQGDSAMYLCASRETGHKETQYFGPGTRLLVL.

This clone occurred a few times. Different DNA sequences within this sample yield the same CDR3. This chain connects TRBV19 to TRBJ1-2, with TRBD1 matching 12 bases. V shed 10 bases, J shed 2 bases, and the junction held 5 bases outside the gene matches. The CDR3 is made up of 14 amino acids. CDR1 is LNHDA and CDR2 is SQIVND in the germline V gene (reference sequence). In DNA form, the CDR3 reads TGTGCCACTAGGGACAGGGGGCTAAACTATGGCTACACCTTC. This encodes CATRDRGLNYGYTF.

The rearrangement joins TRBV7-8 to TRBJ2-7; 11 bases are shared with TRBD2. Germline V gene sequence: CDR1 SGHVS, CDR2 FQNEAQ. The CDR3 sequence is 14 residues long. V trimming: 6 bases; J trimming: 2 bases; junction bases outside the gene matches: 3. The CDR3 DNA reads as TGTGCCAGCAGGGCTAGCGGGGGGCCCTACGAGCAGTACTTC. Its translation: CASRASGGPYEQYF.

CDR3 DNA sequence: TGCGCCAGCAGCTTGGCAGGGGGCGCGGAGACCCAGTACTTC. Protein: CASSLAGGAETQYF. The chain combines TRBV5-1 with TRBJ2-5; 8 bases are a match to TRBD1. V lost 0 bases to trimming and J lost 5 bases; unmatched junction nucleotides: 3. This CDR3 region has 14 residues. CDR1 is SGHRS, CDR2 YFSETQ, per germline. Supplemented by reference TRBV5-1 and TRBJ2-5, the full variable domain reads KAGVTQTPRYLIKTRGQQVTLSCSPISGHRSVSWYQQTPGQGLQFLFEYFSETQRNKGNFPGRFSGRQFSNSRSEMNVSTLELGDSALYLCASSLAGGAETQYFGPGTRLLVL.

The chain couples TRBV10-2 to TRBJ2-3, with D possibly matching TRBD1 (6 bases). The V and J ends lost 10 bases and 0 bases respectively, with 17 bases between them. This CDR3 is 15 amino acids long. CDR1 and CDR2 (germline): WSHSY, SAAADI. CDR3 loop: CATKIRGFSTDTQYF. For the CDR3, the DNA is TGCGCCACCAAGATCAGGGGCTTCAGCACAGATACGCAGTATTTT.

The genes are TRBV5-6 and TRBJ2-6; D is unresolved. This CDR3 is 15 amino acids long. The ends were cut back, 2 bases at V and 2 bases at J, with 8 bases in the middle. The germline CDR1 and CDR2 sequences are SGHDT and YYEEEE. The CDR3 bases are TGTGCCAGCAGCTTCAGCCCGACTGGGGCCAACGTCCTGACTTTC. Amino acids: CASSFSPTGANVLTF.

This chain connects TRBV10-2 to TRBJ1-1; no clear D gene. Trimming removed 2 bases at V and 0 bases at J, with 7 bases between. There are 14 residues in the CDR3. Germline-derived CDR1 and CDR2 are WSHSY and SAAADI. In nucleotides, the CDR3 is TGCGCCAGCAGTGAGAGAGAGATGAACACTGAAGCTTTCTTT. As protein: CASSEREMNTEAFF.

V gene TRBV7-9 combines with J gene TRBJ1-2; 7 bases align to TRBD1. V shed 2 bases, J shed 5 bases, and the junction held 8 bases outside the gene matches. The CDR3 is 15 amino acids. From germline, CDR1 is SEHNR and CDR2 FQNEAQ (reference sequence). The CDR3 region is CASSLRQGGDYGYTF. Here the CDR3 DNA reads TGTGCCAGCAGCTTACGACAGGGAGGGGATTATGGCTACACCTTC.

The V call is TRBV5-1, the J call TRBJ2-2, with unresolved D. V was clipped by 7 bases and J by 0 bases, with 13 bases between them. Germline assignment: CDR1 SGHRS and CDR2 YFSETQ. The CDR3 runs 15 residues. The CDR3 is CASSDVRANTGELFF. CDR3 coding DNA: TGCGCCAGCTCGGACGTCCGTGCGAACACCGGGGAGCTGTTTTTT.

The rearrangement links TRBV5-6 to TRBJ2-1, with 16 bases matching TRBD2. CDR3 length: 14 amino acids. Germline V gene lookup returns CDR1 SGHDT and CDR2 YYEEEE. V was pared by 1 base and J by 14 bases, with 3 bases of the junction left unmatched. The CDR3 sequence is CASSLSGTSGGEFF. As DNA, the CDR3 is TGTGCCAGCAGCTTGTCCGGGACTAGCGGGGGGGAGTTCTTC.

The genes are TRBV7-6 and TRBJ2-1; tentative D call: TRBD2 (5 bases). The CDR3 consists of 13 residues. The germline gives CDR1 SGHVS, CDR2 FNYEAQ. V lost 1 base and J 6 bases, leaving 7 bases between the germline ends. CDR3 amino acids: CASSLGEGNEQFF. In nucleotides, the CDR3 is TGTGCCAGCAGCTTAGGCGAGGGCAATGAGCAGTTCTTC.

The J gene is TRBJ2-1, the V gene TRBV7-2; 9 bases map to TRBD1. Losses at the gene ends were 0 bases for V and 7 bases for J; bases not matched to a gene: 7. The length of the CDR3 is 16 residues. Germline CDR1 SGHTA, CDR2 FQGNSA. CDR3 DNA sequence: TGTGCCAGCAGCTTAGCGGGACAGGGAAACGGAAATGAGCAGTTCTTC. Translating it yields CASSLAGQGNGNEQFF.

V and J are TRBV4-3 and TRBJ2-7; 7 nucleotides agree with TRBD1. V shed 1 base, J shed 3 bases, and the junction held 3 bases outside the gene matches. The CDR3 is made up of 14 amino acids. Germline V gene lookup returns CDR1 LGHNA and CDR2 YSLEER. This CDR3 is CASSQVGTDYEQYF. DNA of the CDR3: TGCGCCAGCAGCCAAGTCGGGACAGACTACGAGCAGTACTTC.

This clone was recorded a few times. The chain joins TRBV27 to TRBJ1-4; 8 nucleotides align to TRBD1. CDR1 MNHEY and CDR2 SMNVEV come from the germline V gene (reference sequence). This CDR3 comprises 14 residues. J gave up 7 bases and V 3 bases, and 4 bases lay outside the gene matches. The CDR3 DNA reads TGTGCCAGCAGTTTCGACAGGGGAGGTGAAAAACTGTTTTTT. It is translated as CASSFDRGGEKLFF.

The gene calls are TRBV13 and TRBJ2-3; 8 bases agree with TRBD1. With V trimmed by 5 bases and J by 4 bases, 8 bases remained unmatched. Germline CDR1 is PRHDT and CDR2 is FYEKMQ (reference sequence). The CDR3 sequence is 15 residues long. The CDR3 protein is CASSPTGESPDTQYF. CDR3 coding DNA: TGTGCCAGCAGCCCGACAGGGGAATCGCCAGATACGCAGTATTTT.

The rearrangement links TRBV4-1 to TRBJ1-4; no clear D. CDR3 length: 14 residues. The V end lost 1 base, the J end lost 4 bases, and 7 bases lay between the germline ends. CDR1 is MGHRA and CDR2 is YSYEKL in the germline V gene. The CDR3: CASSQGPINEKLFF. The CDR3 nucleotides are TGCGCCAGCAGCCAAGGACCGATTAATGAAAAACTGTTTTTT.

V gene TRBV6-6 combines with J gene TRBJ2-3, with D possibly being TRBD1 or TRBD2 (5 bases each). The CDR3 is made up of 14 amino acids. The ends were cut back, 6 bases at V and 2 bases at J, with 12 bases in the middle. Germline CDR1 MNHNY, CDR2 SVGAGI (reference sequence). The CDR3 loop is CASRRVGDTDTQYF. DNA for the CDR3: TGTGCCAGCAGGAGGGTGGGGGACACAGATACGCAGTATTTT.

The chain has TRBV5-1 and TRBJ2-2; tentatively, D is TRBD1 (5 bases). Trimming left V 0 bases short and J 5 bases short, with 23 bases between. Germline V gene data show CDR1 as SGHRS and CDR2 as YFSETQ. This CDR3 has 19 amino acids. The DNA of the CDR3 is TGCGCCAGCAGCTTGGCGCTGGTAGGGGCCTCGGGTGTGACCGGGGAGCTGTTTTTT. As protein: CASSLALVGASGVTGELFF. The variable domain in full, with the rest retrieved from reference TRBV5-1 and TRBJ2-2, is KAGVTQTPRYLIKTRGQQVTLSCSPISGHRSVSWYQQTPGQGLQFLFEYFSETQRNKGNFPGRFSGRQFSNSRSEMNVSTLELGDSALYLCASSLALVGASGVTGELFFGEGSRLTVL.

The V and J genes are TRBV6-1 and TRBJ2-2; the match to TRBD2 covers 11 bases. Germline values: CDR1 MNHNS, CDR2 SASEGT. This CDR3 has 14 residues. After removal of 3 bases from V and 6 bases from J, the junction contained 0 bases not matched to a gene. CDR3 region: CASSDSGGAGELFF. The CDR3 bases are TGTGCCAGCAGTGATAGCGGGGGGGCCGGGGAGCTGTTTTTT.

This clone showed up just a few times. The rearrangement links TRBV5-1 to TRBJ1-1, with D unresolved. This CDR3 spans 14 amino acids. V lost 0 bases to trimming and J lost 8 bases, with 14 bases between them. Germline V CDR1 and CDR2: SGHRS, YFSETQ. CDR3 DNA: TGCGCCAGCAGCTTGGTACAGAGCGGATCCGAAGCTTTCTTT. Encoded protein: CASSLVQSGSEAFF. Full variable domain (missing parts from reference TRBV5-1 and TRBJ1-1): KAGVTQTPRYLIKTRGQQVTLSCSPISGHRSVSWYQQTPGQGLQFLFEYFSETQRNKGNFPGRFSGRQFSNSRSEMNVSTLELGDSALYLCASSLVQSGSEAFFGQGTRLTVV.

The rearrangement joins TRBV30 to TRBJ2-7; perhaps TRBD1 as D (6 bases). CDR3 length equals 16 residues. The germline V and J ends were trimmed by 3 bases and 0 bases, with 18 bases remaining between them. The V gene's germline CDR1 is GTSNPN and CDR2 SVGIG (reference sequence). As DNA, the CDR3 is TGTGCCTGGAGCCCGGGATGGGACATCTACTCCTACGAGCAGTACTTC. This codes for CAWSPGWDIYSYEQYF.